The 20 T cell receptor beta chains below come from one sample, sequenced in a study of T cell responses to AZD1222 COVID-19 vaccine. The table came from immunoSEQ multiplex PCR; TCRdb's copy has only in-frame clones and leaves some out. In the table there are about 150,000 clones, roughly 90% of which are singletons. This specimen consisted of peripheral blood, obtained on day 0 of AZD1222 vaccination. These receptor sequences come from an adult in good health.

The chain couples TRBV12-3 or TRBV12-4 to TRBJ1-2, with D perhaps matching TRBD1 (6 bases). The CDR3 consists of 13 residues. Trimming stripped 3 bases from V and 8 bases from J, with 13 bases between. The CDR3 DNA reads TGTGCCAGCAGTTTCGGGGAGGGGGTCGGCTACACCTTC. Protein: CASSFGEGVGYTF.

The rearrangement joins TRBV5-1 to TRBJ2-1, with TRBD2 identical over 14 bases. This CDR3 has 15 amino acids. Looked up from germline, CDR1 is SGHRS and CDR2 is YFSETQ. V lost 0 bases and J lost 9; bases outside the gene matches: 2. This chain's CDR3 is CASSLVGLAGGEQFF. CDR3 DNA: TGCGCCAGCAGCTTGGTTGGACTAGCGGGAGGTGAGCAGTTCTTC.

V and J are TRBV19 and TRBJ1-6, with D maybe TRBD1 (6 bases). V lost 4 bases and J 10 bases, leaving 11 bases between the germline ends. Germline assignment: CDR1 LNHDA and CDR2 SQIVND (reference sequence). This CDR3 contains 13 residues. The CDR3 region is CASSTLQGSPLHF. CDR3 sequence (DNA): TGTGCCAGTAGTACTCTACAGGGCTCACCCCTCCACTTT.

This chain joins TRBV9 and TRBJ1-5, with D perhaps TRBD1 (6 bases). Trimming pared 7 bases from V and 3 bases from J, leaving 11 bases between. The CDR3 extends over 13 amino acids. Germline loops: CDR1 SGDLS, CDR2 YYNGEE. This CDR3 is CASGGLANQPQHF. CDR3 nucleotides: TGTGCCAGCGGGGGGCTTGCCAATCAGCCCCAGCATTTT.

The rearrangement joins TRBV11-2 to TRBJ2-7; TRBD1 matches 7 bases. Germline V gene lookup returns CDR1 SGHAT and CDR2 FQNNGV. CDR3 length equals 15 residues. J gave up 6 bases and V 0 bases, and 8 bases lay outside the gene matches. The chain's CDR3 is CASSLEPGQYREQYF. In nucleotides, the CDR3 is TGTGCCAGCAGCTTAGAGCCGGGACAGTACCGCGAGCAGTACTTC.

V and J are TRBV4-3 and TRBJ2-7; 10 bases align to TRBD1. Trimming took 3 bases from V and 6 from J; bases not matched to a gene: 8. The CDR3 contains 15 residues. CDR1 is LGHNA, CDR2 YSLEER, per germline. CDR3 sequence reads: CASSQRTGGKSEQYF. Here the CDR3 DNA reads TGCGCCAGCAGCCAGAGGACAGGGGGAAAGTCCGAGCAGTACTTC.

The chain is built from TRBV7-2 and TRBJ1-5; no clear D. The V gene lost 2 bases and the J gene lost 1 base, with 3 bases spanning the gap. Per germline, CDR1 SGHTA and CDR2 FQGNSA. The CDR3 length is 13 residues. The CDR3 nucleotides are TGTGCCAGCAGCTTACAGAGCAATCAGCCCCAGCATTTT. It specifies CASSLQSNQPQHF.

This clone was detected only a few times. The chain links TRBV18 to TRBJ2-1; D perhaps matches TRBD1 (6 bases). Germline V gene data show CDR1 as KGHSH and CDR2 as LQKENI. The V and J ends lost 3 bases and 4 bases respectively, with 13 bases between them. The CDR3 consists of 15 residues. The chain's CDR3 is CASSPSRGGYNEQFF. CDR3 nucleotide sequence: TGTGCCAGCTCACCCTCCAGGGGTGGTTACAATGAGCAGTTCTTC.

This clone was recorded once. This chain connects TRBV5-1 to TRBJ1-1, with D uncertain. The germline gives CDR1 SGHRS, CDR2 YFSETQ. Trimming stripped 0 bases from V and 7 bases from J, with 13 bases between. The CDR3 runs to 14 residues. The CDR3 bases are TGCGCCAGCAGCTTGGGGTCGTTTAGTGGTGAAGCTTTCTTT. As protein: CASSLGSFSGEAFF.

The chain has TRBV9 and TRBJ1-1; possible D gene TRBD1, 6 bases. Germline V lookup: CDR1 SGDLS, CDR2 YYNGEE. The CDR3 runs to 15 residues. V was shortened by 4 bases and J by 5 bases, with 18 bases between the two germline ends. CDR3 amino acids: CASSPRMGGRTEAFF. The DNA of the CDR3 is TGTGCCAGCAGCCCTCGTATGGGGGGCCGGACTGAAGCTTTCTTT.

This chain connects TRBV19 to TRBJ1-6; no reliable D call. The germline V gene encodes CDR1 LNHDA and CDR2 SQIVND (reference sequence). V shed 1 base and J shed 0 bases, with 4 bases lying between them. This CDR3 has 15 residues. The CDR3 DNA sequence: TGTGCCAGTAGTATAGGAGGCTCCTATAATTCACCCCTCCACTTT. Amino acids: CASSIGGSYNSPLHF.

The chain couples TRBV27 to TRBJ1-4; 9 bases agree with TRBD1. J lost 5 bases, V lost 5 bases, and 24 bases had no gene match. CDR3 size: 21 residues. Germline CDR1 reads MNHEY; CDR2 reads SMNVEV (reference sequence). This CDR3 reads CASSRTNTPTFNRGLNEKLFF. The CDR3 DNA reads as TGTGCCAGCAGTCGAACTAATACGCCTACATTTAACAGGGGGCTGAATGAAAAACTGTTTTTT.

This chain links TRBV19 with TRBJ1-6, with D perhaps TRBD1 (5 bases). This CDR3 is built from 15 residues. Trimming removed 4 bases at V and 7 bases at J, with 14 bases between. Germline V CDR1 and CDR2: LNHDA, SQIVND (reference sequence). The CDR3 DNA reads TGTGCCAGTAGTAAAAGGCCAGAGGGGAATTCACCCCTCCACTTT. This translates into CASSKRPEGNSPLHF. Supplemented by reference TRBV19 and TRBJ1-6, the full variable domain reads DGGITQSPKYLFRKEGQNVTLSCEQNLNHDAMYWYRQDPGQGLRLIYYSQIVNDFQKGDIAEGYSVSREKKESFPLTVTSAQKNPTAFYLCASSKRPEGNSPLHFGNGTRLTVT.

The rearrangement joins TRBV7-3 to TRBJ2-1; no clear D. V lost 5 bases to trimming and J lost 2 bases, with 10 bases between them. CDR3 size: 14 residues. Per germline, CDR1 SGHTA and CDR2 FQGTGA. In nucleotides, the CDR3 is TGTGCCAGCAGCCCCGGGCAGCCCTACAATGAGCAGTTCTTC. Translating gives CASSPGQPYNEQFF.

The V gene is TRBV19, the J gene TRBJ1-2, with unresolved D. There are 16 residues in the CDR3. The V end lost 5 bases, the J end lost 7 bases, and 23 bases lay between the germline ends. Germline V lookup: CDR1 LNHDA, CDR2 SQIVND (reference sequence). In DNA form, the CDR3 reads TGTGCCAGTAGTCCCCCGGGAGAGGGCAGCTCTCCTGGCTACACCTTC. It translates to CASSPPGEGSSPGYTF.

The chain uses TRBV6-5 and TRBJ1-3, with 7 bases aligning to TRBD1. The CDR3 has 13 residues. Germline-derived CDR1 and CDR2 are MNHEY and SVGAGI. V lost 6 bases and J lost 12; bases outside the gene matches: 11. CDR3 protein: CASSSGGARVIYF. CDR3 bases: TGTGCCAGCAGCTCAGGGGGGGCGAGAGTCATATATTTT.

V gene TRBV21-1 combines with J gene TRBJ2-3; no DNA check was done on the table's D call, TRBD2. TRBV21-1 is tagged as a pseudogene. The CDR3 consists of 20 residues. The CDR3 here is CASSRYTGLAGGPSTDTQYF. DNA of the CDR3: TGTGCCAGCAGCCGCTACACGGGACTAGCGGGAGGACCTAGCACAGATACGCAGTATTTT.

This rearrangement joins TRBV5-1 to TRBJ2-5; TRBD1 or TRBD2 may be the D gene (6 bases each). The germline gives CDR1 SGHRS, CDR2 YFSETQ. Trimming stripped 4 bases from V and 0 bases from J, with 13 bases between. This CDR3 comprises 15 residues. The CDR3 sequence is CASSTGDTNQETQYF. In DNA form, the CDR3 reads TGCGCCAGCAGCACGGGGGACACCAACCAAGAGACCCAGTACTTC.

V and J are TRBV19 and TRBJ1-1; D not resolved. The CDR3 length is 13 residues. In germline, CDR1 is LNHDA, CDR2 SQIVND (reference sequence). Trimming removed 10 bases at V and 4 bases at J, with 16 bases between. The CDR3 reads CATTRFGFTEAFF. CDR3 coding DNA: TGTGCCACCACGAGGTTCGGATTCACTGAAGCTTTCTTT.

This clone was seen just once. V is TRBV18 and J is TRBJ1-4; D perhaps matches TRBD1 (5 bases). V shed 3 bases and J shed 12 bases, with 20 bases lying between them. Germline V gene data show CDR1 as KGHSH and CDR2 as LQKENI. The CDR3 contains 15 residues. The CDR3 here is CASSPPAGPTGELFF. CDR3 in DNA: TGTGCCAGCTCACCCCCAGCAGGGCCCACCGGGGAACTGTTTTTT.